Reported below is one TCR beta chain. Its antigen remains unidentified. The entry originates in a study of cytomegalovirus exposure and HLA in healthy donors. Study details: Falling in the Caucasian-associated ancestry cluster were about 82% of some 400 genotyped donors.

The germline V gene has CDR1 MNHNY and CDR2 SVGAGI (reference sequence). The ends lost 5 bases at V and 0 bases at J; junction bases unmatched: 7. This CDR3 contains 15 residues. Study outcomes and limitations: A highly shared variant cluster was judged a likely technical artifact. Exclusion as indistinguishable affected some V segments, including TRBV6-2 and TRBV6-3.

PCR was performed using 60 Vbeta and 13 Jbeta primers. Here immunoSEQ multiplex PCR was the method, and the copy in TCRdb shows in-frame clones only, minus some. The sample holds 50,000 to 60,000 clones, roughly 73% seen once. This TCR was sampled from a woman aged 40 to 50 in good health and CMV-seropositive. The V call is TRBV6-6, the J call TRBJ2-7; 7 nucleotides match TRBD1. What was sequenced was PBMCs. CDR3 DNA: TGTGCCAGCAGTGCCGTAACAGGGGCCTCCTACGAGCAGTACTTC. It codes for CASSAVTGASYEQYF.